A selection of T cell receptor beta chains follows, all from one sample in a study of T cell responses to AZD1222 COVID-19 vaccine. Produced via immunoSEQ multiplex PCR; TCRdb's table is partial and in-frame only. The data show 150,000 to 200,000 clones, 92% seen once. The source was peripheral blood, collected 28 days after the second AZD1222 dose. The receptors derive from an adult who received the AZD1222 COVID-19 vaccine. Both conserved end residues are part of each CDR3. D genes are given only for firm matches. Some rows mark clone size as missing; the rest say once, few, many or name a class of expanded clone.

clone_size j_call d_call v_call cdr3_aa cdr3_nt
- TRBJ1-1 - TRBV5-1 CASSPLGISNTEAFF TGCGCCAGCAGCCCGCTAGGGATCTCGAACACTGAAGCTTTCTTT
- TRBJ1-2 TRBD1 TRBV6-4 CASSSGQGNYGYTF TGTGCCAGCAGCTCAGGACAGGGGAACTATGGCTACACCTTC
- TRBJ2-3 - TRBV29-1 CSVFPRGARTDTQYF TGCAGCGTTTTTCCCCGGGGGGCCCGCACAGATACGCAGTATTTT
- TRBJ1-1 TRBD1 TRBV3-1/TRBV3-2 CASSLRGTNTEAFF TGTGCCAGCAGTCTCAGGGGGACGAACACTGAAGCTTTCTTT
- TRBJ1-2 - TRBV18 CASSPGQGFNGYTF TGTGCCAGCTCACCCGGGCAGGGCTTCAATGGCTACACCTTC
- TRBJ1-1 - TRBV7-9 CASSLYARGHLAEAFF TGTGCCAGCAGCCTTTATGCGAGAGGGCACTTAGCTGAAGCTTTCTTT
once TRBJ2-7 - TRBV7-9 CASSSTRRLRVYSYEQYF TGTGCCAGCAGCTCCACCCGAAGGCTCCGGGTCTACTCCTACGAGCAGTACTTC
- TRBJ2-1 TRBD1 TRBV10-3 CAISGQVYNEQFF TGTGCCATCAGCGGACAGGTCTACAATGAGCAGTTCTTC
- TRBJ1-1 - TRBV19 CASSIKYTEAFF TGTGCCAGTAGCATTAAGTACACTGAAGCTTTCTTT
- TRBJ2-7 - TRBV11-2 CASSLVRGYEQYF TGTGCCAGCAGCTTAGTACGGGGTTACGAGCAGTACTTC
- TRBJ1-3 TRBD1 TRBV6-1 CASSATGGFSGNTIYF TGTGCCAGCAGTGCCACAGGGGGCTTCTCTGGAAACACCATATATTTT
- TRBJ1-2 TRBD1 TRBV19 CASSDRTGNYGYTF TGTGCCAGTAGCGATCGGACAGGGAACTATGGCTACACCTTC
- TRBJ2-1 - TRBV4-1 CASSQDWGPWGGSSYNEQFF TGCGCCAGCAGCCAAGATTGGGGGCCCTGGGGGGGTAGCTCCTACAATGAGCAGTTCTTC
- TRBJ2-7 - TRBV11-2 CASSLGSNYEQYF TGTGCCAGCAGCCTCGGGTCAAACTACGAGCAGTACTTC
- TRBJ1-2 - TRBV24-1 CATAWGANYGYTF TGTGCCACCGCCTGGGGGGCCAACTATGGCTACACCTTC
- TRBJ2-7 - TRBV7-8 CASSLPGFYEQYF TGTGCCAGCAGCTTACCAGGGTTCTACGAGCAGTACTTC
- TRBJ1-2 - TRBV10-3 CAISGGGASYGYTF TGTGCCATCAGTGGCGGAGGGGCGAGCTATGGCTACACCTTC